These T cell receptor beta chains were read from a single sample in a study of blood T cell repertoires in COVID-19. The assay was immunoSEQ multiplex PCR, and TCRdb's table has in-frame clones only and misses some. Here the sample spans approximately 300,000 clones, more than 75% being singletons. The sample taken for sequencing was peripheral blood. These receptors came from a woman in her fifties or sixties with active or convalescent COVID-19. The CDR3 runs from the conserved cysteine through the conserved F or W. Fields, in order: J gene, CDR3 length, D gene, V gene, clone size, CDR3 protein, CDR3 DNA. D genes are given only for firm matches. Size values are once, few and many counts, or a class for expanded clones, and some rows have none.

TRBJ1-1 | 14 | NA | TRBV27 | NA | CASSPGVTNTEAFF | TGTGCCAGCTCTCCAGGGGTCACGAACACTGAAGCTTTCTTT
TRBJ1-5 | 12 | NA | TRBV28 | NA | CAIGALGQPQHF | TGTGCCATCGGAGCCCTCGGGCAGCCCCAGCATTTT
TRBJ2-5 | 13 | NA | TRBV2 | NA | CASSGQNQETQYF | TGTGCCAGCAGTGGGCAGAATCAAGAGACCCAGTACTTC
TRBJ2-5 | 15 | TRBD1 | TRBV7-9 | NA | CASSLGQGHQETQYF | TGTGCCAGCAGCTTAGGACAGGGACACCAAGAGACCCAGTACTTC
TRBJ1-2 | 15 | NA | TRBV7-2 | once | CASSSGQSLNYGYTF | TGTGCCAGCAGCTCCGGACAGTCTTTGAACTATGGCTACACCTTC
TRBJ1-5 | 13 | NA | TRBV12-3/TRBV12-4 | NA | CASSFSRDQPQHF | TGTGCCAGCAGTTTCTCTCGGGATCAGCCCCAGCATTTT
TRBJ1-5 | 13 | NA | TRBV12-3/TRBV12-4 | few | CASSGQTNQPQHF | TGTGCCAGCAGTGGACAGACCAATCAGCCCCAGCATTTT
TRBJ1-5 | 14 | TRBD1 | TRBV19 | few | CASSTGGGNQPQHF | TGTGCCAGCTCGACAGGGGGGGGTAATCAGCCCCAGCATTTT
TRBJ2-5 | 16 | TRBD1 | TRBV2 | NA | CASSDHWTGLQETQYF | TGTGCCAGCAGTGACCACTGGACAGGCCTTCAAGAGACCCAGTACTTC
TRBJ2-4 | 15 | NA | TRBV5-1 | NA | CASSQGTLAKNIQYF | TGCGCCAGCAGCCAGGGGACGTTAGCCAAAAACATTCAGTACTTC
TRBJ2-3 | 16 | TRBD1 | TRBV30 | NA | CAWSRGQGKITDTQYF | TGTGCCTGGAGTAGGGGACAGGGTAAGATCACAGATACGCAGTATTTT
TRBJ1-6 | 13 | NA | TRBV30 | NA | CAWSVLGASPLHF | TGTGCCTGGAGTGTTTTGGGGGCTTCACCCCTCCACTTT
TRBJ1-6 | 15 | NA | TRBV7-2 | once | CASSSDGGKGSPLHF | TGTGCCAGCAGCTCCGACGGGGGGAAGGGGTCACCCCTCCACTTT
TRBJ2-1 | 12 | TRBD2 | TRBV5-1 | NA | CASSFSGNEQFF | TGCGCCAGCAGCTTTAGCGGGAATGAGCAGTTCTTC
TRBJ2-1 | 14 | NA | TRBV5-1 | NA | CASSLGDSYNEQFF | TGCGCCAGCAGCTTGGGAGACAGCTACAATGAGCAGTTCTTC
TRBJ1-1 | 16 | NA | TRBV14 | few | CASSPRFGVMNTEAFF | TGTGCCAGCAGCCCGCGATTCGGAGTCATGAACACTGAAGCTTTCTTT
TRBJ2-3 | 15 | TRBD2 | TRBV9 | NA | CASSVVAGGPDTQYF | TGTGCCAGCAGCGTAGTTGCGGGAGGGCCGGATACGCAGTATTTT
TRBJ1-2 | 9 | TRBD1 | TRBV30 | NA | CAWGGQETF | TGTGCCTGGGGAGGACAGGAAACCTTC
TRBJ1-1 | 14 | TRBD1 | TRBV7-9 | NA | CASSQTGLNTEAFF | TGTGCCAGCAGCCAGACAGGGTTGAACACTGAAGCTTTCTTT
TRBJ2-3 | 13 | TRBD1 | TRBV24-1 | NA | CASSGTDTDTQYF | TGTGCCAGCTCCGGGACAGACACAGATACGCAGTATTTT
TRBJ2-1 | 16 | TRBD2 | TRBV7-3 | NA | CASSPTSGRASNEQFF | TGTGCCAGCAGCCCAACTAGCGGGAGGGCGTCAAATGAGCAGTTCTTC
TRBJ1-5 | 12 | NA | TRBV7-2 | NA | CASSQGNQPQHF | TGTGCCAGCAGCCAGGGCAATCAGCCCCAGCATTTT
TRBJ2-5 | 14 | TRBD1 | TRBV6-6 | NA | CASSDRGVLETQYF | TGTGCCAGCAGTGACAGGGGTGTTTTAGAGACCCAGTACTTC
TRBJ1-1 | 13 | NA | TRBV18 | NA | CASSYGARTEAFF | TGTGCCAGCTCATATGGGGCGCGCACTGAAGCTTTCTTT
TRBJ2-7 | 19 | NA | TRBV7-2 | NA | CASSAIGAAGGGISYEQYF | TGTGCCAGCAGCGCCATTGGGGCCGCCGGGGGTGGAATCTCCTACGAGCAGTACTTC
TRBJ1-1 | 14 | NA | TRBV19 | NA | CASSLSTLNTEAFF | TGTGCCAGTAGTTTATCGACACTGAACACTGAAGCTTTCTTT
TRBJ2-1 | 14 | TRBD2 | TRBV19 | NA | CASSIDRTSGEQFF | TGTGCCAGTAGTATAGATAGGACTAGCGGGGAGCAGTTCTTC
TRBJ2-5 | 16 | TRBD2 | TRBV28 | NA | CASRMGRASPFETQYF | TGTGCCAGCAGAATGGGGAGGGCCTCCCCGTTCGAGACCCAGTACTTC
TRBJ1-2 | 14 | NA | TRBV27 | NA | CASMRSVSNYGYTF | TGTGCCAGCATGAGGAGCGTCTCTAACTATGGCTACACCTTC
TRBJ1-6 | 14 | TRBD1 | TRBV5-5 | NA | CASRRDRPNSPLHF | TGTGCCAGCAGGCGGGACAGGCCTAATTCACCCCTCCACTTT
TRBJ2-7 | 15 | NA | TRBV10-3 | NA | CAISDRDRLANEQYF | TGTGCCATCAGTGACCGAGACCGCTTAGCAAACGAGCAGTACTTC
TRBJ1-4 | 16 | NA | TRBV18 | NA | CASSPQQVREDEKLFF | TGTGCCAGCTCACCACAACAGGTCAGGGAGGATGAAAAACTGTTTTTT
TRBJ2-3 | 16 | TRBD2 | TRBV7-2 | NA | CASSLIGQGGTDTQYF | TGTGCCAGCAGCTTAATTGGGCAGGGAGGGACAGATACGCAGTATTTT
TRBJ2-7 | 13 | NA | TRBV28 | NA | CASSLEGPYEQYF | TGTGCCAGCAGTTTAGAGGGTCCCTACGAGCAGTACTTC
TRBJ1-5 | 13 | NA | TRBV7-8 | few | CASSIDFEQPQHF | TGTGCCAGCAGCATAGATTTTGAGCAGCCCCAGCATTTT
TRBJ2-5 | 14 | NA | TRBV29-1 | NA | CSVDGIQGLETQYF | TGCAGCGTTGATGGGATTCAGGGTCTAGAGACCCAGTACTTC
TRBJ2-7 | 14 | TRBD1 | TRBV6-5 | NA | CASSQQTGPYEQYF | TGTGCCAGCAGTCAACAGACAGGGCCTTACGAGCAGTACTTC